The T cell receptor beta chain under discussion was sequenced for a study of cytomegalovirus exposure and HLA in healthy donors. V dropped 3 bases and J dropped 2; count of bases not matched to a gene: 6. Germline loops: CDR1 KGHSH, CDR2 LQKENI. CDR3 size: 15 residues. Points from the study as a whole: Within an earlier analysis, most TCR beta V segments proved productive either about 90% or about 30% of the time. More clonal expansion characterized HLA-associated TCR beta chains than equally common others in a later analysis. Presence/absence analyses treated sequencing depth as roughly uniform across donors.

The PCR used 60 Vbeta and 13 Jbeta primers. Here immunoSEQ multiplex PCR was the method, and the copy in TCRdb shows in-frame clones only, minus some. The sample lists some 130,000 clones, 70% to 85% occurring once. This clone came up once. The antigen remains undetermined. Sequencing was performed on PBMCs. The receptor's source is a boy aged 2 to 10 in good health and CMV-seronegative. V usage is TRBV18 and J usage is TRBJ1-1, with 7 nucleotides matching TRBD1. CDR3 in DNA: TGTGCCAGCTCACCGGAAGGGACAGCAAACACTGAAGCTTTCTTT. Its translation: CASSPEGTANTEAFF.